This T cell receptor (beta chain) appears in the sequencing data of a study of shared clonotypes between healthy human individuals. Genomic DNA of each subset was evenly split across several immunoSEQ plates. Replicate PCRs run on sorted subsets employed approximately 180 ng DNA, 30,000 to 35,000 T cell genomes. The assay was immunoSEQ multiplex PCR, and TCRdb's table has in-frame clones only and misses some. This sample has about 770,000 clones, with approximately 77% found just once. The CD4+ fraction was divided into a CD45RA+ naive subset and a CD45RA-negative memory subset. In regard to this clone: Its antigen remains unidentified.

Germline values: CDR1 MGHRA, CDR2 YSYEKL. Trimming at V came to 0 bases and at J to 9 bases, leaving 10 bases not matched to a gene. This CDR3 region has 18 residues. The study, taken as a whole, reports: Tissues were not sampled, only blood, and their repertoires likely differ.

This chain joins TRBV4-1 and TRBJ2-1, with 14 bases lining up with TRBD2. The source is a woman in her 30s in good health. What was sequenced was memory CD4+ T cells sorted from blood. Sample subset: CD45RA-negative fraction. CDR3 in amino acids: CASSQDQGTSGRRGEQFF. DNA of the CDR3: TGCGCCAGCAGCCAAGATCAGGGGACTAGCGGGAGAAGGGGTGAGCAGTTCTTC.